Below, 17 T cell receptor beta chains from the same sample are listed, as sequenced in a study of cytomegalovirus exposure and HLA in healthy donors. This PCR relied on a set of 60 Vbeta primers and 13 Jbeta primers. Libraries were prepared by immunoSEQ multiplex PCR; TCRdb keeps only in-frame clonotypes and omits some of them. The top ten hold approximately 3% of the sample, which has 150,000 to 200,000 clones, roughly 70% seen once. Sequenced input: PBMCs. Source of these receptors: a male donor in good health and CMV-seronegative.

This sequence joins TRBV4-1 and TRBJ2-7, with 9 bases that match TRBD2. The CDR3 sequence is 19 residues long. The ends lost 8 bases at V and 2 bases at J; junction bases unmatched: 22. The germline gives CDR1 MGHRA, CDR2 YSYEKL. In DNA form, the CDR3 reads TGCGCCAGCCCTTTGTGGGGGGCGGGAGGGCCCAAAACTCCCTACGAGCAGTACTTC. It encodes CASPLWGAGGPKTPYEQYF.

The gene calls are TRBV13 and TRBJ1-2, with a possible D match to TRBD1 (6 bases). V lost 6 bases, J lost 8 bases, and 19 bases lay in between. Germline-derived CDR1 and CDR2 are PRHDT and FYEKMQ (reference sequence). The CDR3 has 14 residues. CDR3 nucleotides: TGTGCCAGCAGTTCTCATCTGGACAGCCGAGGCTACACCTTC. Amino acids: CASSSHLDSRGYTF.

This rearrangement joins TRBV19 to TRBJ2-7; perhaps TRBD2 as D (6 bases). The CDR3 is made up of 15 amino acids. Trimming stripped 3 bases from V and 2 bases from J, with 14 bases between. Germline V gene lookup returns CDR1 LNHDA and CDR2 SQIVND (reference sequence). The CDR3 here is CASSIRRVPPYEQYF. The CDR3 nucleotides read TGTGCCAGTAGTATTAGGAGGGTTCCTCCCTACGAGCAGTACTTC. The variable domain in full, with the rest retrieved from reference TRBV19 and TRBJ2-7, is DGGITQSPKYLFRKEGQNVTLSCEQNLNHDAMYWYRQDPGQGLRLIYYSQIVNDFQKGDIAEGYSVSREKKESFPLTVTSAQKNPTAFYLCASSIRRVPPYEQYFGPGTRLTVT.

This rearrangement joins TRBV2 to TRBJ2-7; the match to TRBD2 covers 11 bases. The V gene end was trimmed by 6 bases and the J gene end by 6 bases; junction bases not matched to a gene: 7. The CDR3 contains 14 residues. Germline assignment: CDR1 SNHLY and CDR2 FYNNEI. The CDR3 sequence is CASSAQGLAAEQYF. The CDR3 DNA is TGTGCCAGCAGCGCTCAGGGACTAGCGGCCGAGCAGTACTTC.

The chain uses TRBV5-1 and TRBJ1-2; TRBD1 matches at 9 bases. The CDR3 covers 16 residues. Germline CDR1 SGHRS, CDR2 YFSETQ. Unmatched junction bases numbered 13, after V lost 2 bases and J lost 8 bases. CDR3 loop: CASSFSGGDRERGYTF. In nucleotides, the CDR3 is TGCGCCAGCAGCTTCTCGGGAGGGGACAGGGAAAGGGGCTACACCTTC.

The rearrangement joins TRBV5-1 to TRBJ2-3; the match to TRBD1 covers 9 bases. Germline V CDR1 and CDR2: SGHRS, YFSETQ. V was clipped by 4 bases and J by 2 bases; unmatched bases: 5. The CDR3 has 15 residues. CDR3 sequence (DNA): TGCGCCAGCAGCGCCCGGGACAGGGACACAGATACGCAGTATTTT. Its protein is CASSARDRDTDTQYF. Variable domain in full (rest from reference TRBV5-1 and TRBJ2-3): KAGVTQTPRYLIKTRGQQVTLSCSPISGHRSVSWYQQTPGQGLQFLFEYFSETQRNKGNFPGRFSGRQFSNSRSEMNVSTLELGDSALYLCASSARDRDTDTQYFGPGTRLTVL.

The chain employs TRBV23-1 and TRBJ2-7, with no clear D. TRBV23-1 is treated as an ORF (open reading frame) with a function not yet certain. The CDR3 length is 15 residues. V gave up 0 bases and J gave up 3 bases, with 12 bases separating them. The CDR3, as DNA: TGCGCCAGCAGTCAATCCAATGCACCACTCTACGAGCAGTACTTC. Protein product: CASSQSNAPLYEQYF.

The rearrangement joins TRBV28 to TRBJ1-1; 9 bases match TRBD1. Trimming at V came to 7 bases and at J to 5 bases, leaving 8 bases not matched to a gene. CDR1 and CDR2 (germline): MDHEN, SYDVKM. The CDR3 runs 14 residues. In nucleotides, the CDR3 is TGTGCCAGCAAGACAGGGGGTGAAGAAACTGAAGCTTTCTTT. Translated: CASKTGGEETEAFF.

This clone was observed a handful of times. V is TRBV4-1 and J is TRBJ2-6; D is uncertain. Germline V gene data show CDR1 as MGHRA and CDR2 as YSYEKL. The CDR3 is 17 residues long. The V and J ends lost 1 base and 0 bases respectively, with 10 bases between them. CDR3 DNA sequence: TGCGCCAGCAGCCAAGTTTTACGGAGCTCTGGGGCCAACGTCCTGACTTTC. It encodes CASSQVLRSSGANVLTF.

The J gene is TRBJ2-7, the V gene TRBV5-4; maybe TRBD2 (6 bases). Trimming pared 4 bases from V and 2 bases from J, leaving 10 bases between. Per the germline V gene, CDR1 is SGHNT and CDR2 is YYREEE (reference sequence). There are 13 residues in the CDR3. The CDR3 reads CASSPGSTYEQYF. CDR3 DNA: TGTGCCAGCAGCCCCGGGAGCACCTACGAGCAGTACTTC.

With respect to this clone: One junction end does not reproduce the germline sequence, and a read error may be involved. This sequence joins TRBV5-1 and TRBJ2-7; 15 bases line up with TRBD2. Per germline, CDR1 SGHRS and CDR2 YFSETQ. The CDR3 has 14 amino acids. CDR3 DNA sequence: TGCGCCAGCCGGACTAGCGGGGGGGCGGGAGAGCGGTACTTC. This encodes CASRTSGGAGERYF.

This clone has just a few counts. The chain joins TRBV27 to TRBJ1-4; TRBD1 agrees at 7 bases. CDR1 is MNHEY, CDR2 SMNVEV, per germline (reference sequence). The V and J ends lost 5 bases and 6 bases, in that order; junction bases with no gene match: 9. CDR3 length: 15 residues. In nucleotides, the CDR3 is TGTGCCAGCAGTACCGGGACAGATTTTGATGAAAAACTGTTTTTT. Its translation: CASSTGTDFDEKLFF.

This CDR3 reads CATSRVGTSVYNEQFF. Written as DNA, the CDR3 is TGTGCCACCAGCAGAGTCGGCACTAGCGTCTACAATGAGCAGTTCTTC. The chain recombines TRBV15 with TRBJ2-1; 7 bases match TRBD2. J gave up 3 bases and V 1 base, and 6 bases lay outside the gene matches. Germline lookup yields CDR1 LNHNV and CDR2 YYDKDF (reference sequence). The CDR3 consists of 16 residues.

The chain is built from TRBV19 and TRBJ2-2; 10 bases match TRBD1. The J segment lost 5 bases and the V segment lost 7 bases, leaving 7 bases of the junction unmatched. Germline CDR1 and CDR2: LNHDA and SQIVND (reference sequence). This CDR3 is built from 15 residues. The CDR3 DNA follows: TGTGCCAGTATCTCGGGACAGGGGAAAACCGGGGAGCTGTTTTTT. It is translated as CASISGQGKTGELFF. The full variable domain, completed using reference TRBV19 and TRBJ2-2, is DGGITQSPKYLFRKEGQNVTLSCEQNLNHDAMYWYRQDPGQGLRLIYYSQIVNDFQKGDIAEGYSVSREKKESFPLTVTSAQKNPTAFYLCASISGQGKTGELFFGEGSRLTVL.

This chain connects TRBV5-6 to TRBJ2-3; perhaps TRBD1 as D (5 bases). Germline lookup yields CDR1 SGHDT and CDR2 YYEEEE. Trimming pared 0 bases from V and 0 bases from J, leaving 14 bases between. This CDR3 contains 17 residues. The DNA of the CDR3 is TGTGCCAGCAGCTTGGGATTGATAGGGGCCAGCACAGATACGCAGTATTTT. Its protein product is CASSLGLIGASTDTQYF.

The V and J genes are TRBV18 and TRBJ2-7; 9 bases agree with TRBD2. The V gene's germline CDR1 is KGHSH and CDR2 LQKENI. The CDR3 loop spans 15 amino acids. Trimming at V came to 6 bases and at J to 4 bases, leaving 10 bases not matched to a gene. In nucleotides, the CDR3 is TGTGCCAGCTCCCCTGCCGGGACTAGCCGTTACGAGCAGTACTTC. Its translation: CASSPAGTSRYEQYF.

The chain joins TRBV16 to TRBJ1-5; tentative D call: TRBD1 (5 bases). The CDR3 is 15 residues long. V was cut by 1 base and J by 2 bases, with 9 bases left in between. Per germline, CDR1 KGHSY and CDR2 FQNENV. The DNA for the CDR3 is TGTGCCAGCAGCCAATGGGGGGTCGGCAATCAGCCCCAGCATTTT. Protein: CASSQWGVGNQPQHF.